A selection of T cell receptor beta chains follows, all from one sample in a study of blood T cell repertoires in COVID-19. Repertoires were generated with immunoSEQ multiplex PCR, while TCRdb's copy carries only in-frame clones and drops some. The data contain about 72,000 clones, around 90% of them singletons. The sample taken for sequencing was peripheral blood. These TCRs come from a man in his fifties with acute or convalescent COVID-19. Each CDR3 is given with its conserved first and last residue.

v_gene	CDR3aa
TRBV7-3	CASSLNGQNSYGYTF
TRBV18	CASSQGTGRVNSPLHF
TRBV4-1	CASSQDRGQGPLGQYF
TRBV19	CASTRTGDNEQFF
TRBV11-2	CASSVNRGEETQYF
TRBV2	CASRTGTSYEQYF
TRBV25-1	CASSAPGTMLYGYTF
TRBV19	CASSIGGVLGELFF
TRBV10-1	CASSESLTPNTEAFF
TRBV25-1	CASSEYLGVWEKLFF
TRBV18	CASTPGHRVRGYTF